The 6 T cell receptor beta chains listed next were all sequenced from one sample in a study of tumor-infiltrating lymphocytes in primary liver carcinoma. Germline DNA was extracted too, while blood RNA derived from unsorted whole blood. A primer matching the constant region was used to make TCR beta cDNA from about 500 ng of total RNA. Libraries of TCR beta came from three nested multiplex PCR rounds with slightly modified ARM-PCR. The two initial PCR rounds, around 11 cycles each, used TRBV1-TRBV30 forward and C-beta reverse primers. Each CDR3 protein gets one entry after TCRdb re-called the multiplex PCR reads with MiXCR. The sample consists of approximately 330,000 distinct CDR3 sequences, 65% of them appearing once. The source material was peripheral blood. These receptor sequences come from a man between 40 and 49 years old with primary liver carcinoma and hepatitis B virus infection.

About this clonotype itself: Since a much larger clone is just one base distant, this may be a read error. The genes are TRBV29-1 and TRBJ2-7; 11 bases line up with TRBD1. CDR1 and CDR2 (germline): SQVTM, ANQGSEA. The junction had 7 bases not matched to a gene; V was cut back by 5 bases and J by 7 bases. This CDR3 has 13 amino acids. In DNA, the CDR3 is TGCAGCGTTCTGGGACAGGGGGTGAGGGAGCAGTACTTC. Translation: CSVLGQGVREQYF.

A remark on this clonotype: Being one base from a much bigger clone, this may be a read error. V is TRBV4-2 and J is TRBJ1-1; D gene uncertain. The CDR3 totals 13 residues. In germline, CDR1 is LGHNA, CDR2 YNFKEQ. CDR3 nucleotide sequence: TGTGCCAGGAGCCAAGAATATTACACTGAAGCTTTCTTT. Protein product: CARSQEYYTEAFF.

This clonotype was seen once. A much more abundant neighbour one base away suggests this may be a read error. The rearrangement links TRBV6-1 to TRBJ1-4; 7 positions match TRBD1. V lost 4 bases and J lost 7; bases outside the gene matches: 9. Germline V gives CDR1 MNHNS, CDR2 SASEGT. The CDR3 totals 15 residues. The CDR3 DNA reads as TGTGCCAGCAGTGGCCTAGGGGGCGCGGCTGAAAAACTGTTTTTT. Translated, it gives CASSGLGGAAEKLFF.

In regard to this clonotype: Compared with germline, one end of the junction differs, possibly owing to a read error. The rearrangement uses TRBV11-2 and TRBJ1-2, with D tentatively TRBD1 (5 bases). The CDR3 totals 14 residues. Germline loops: CDR1 SGHAT, CDR2 FQNNGV. The CDR3 region is CASILRSGRAGHTF. The CDR3 DNA reads TGTGCCAGCATCTTACGCTCAGGGCGAGCTGGCCACACCTTC.

This clonotype was counted at least ten times. The rearrangement uses TRBV29-1 and TRBJ1-2; D remains ambiguous. The CDR3 runs 12 residues. The V end was cut by 6 bases, the J end by 8 bases, with 16 bases between. Germline V CDR1 and CDR2: SQVTM, ANQGSEA. CDR3 DNA sequence: TGCAGCGTGGAGACCGGGAGCCTCGGCTACACCTTC. Its protein product is CSVETGSLGYTF. The variable domain in full, with the rest retrieved from reference TRBV29-1 and TRBJ1-2, is SAVISQKPSRDICQRGTSLTIQCQVDSQVTMMFWYRQQPGQSLTLIATANQGSEATYESGFVIDKFPISRPNLTFSTLTVSNMSPEDSSIYLCSVETGSLGYTFGSGTRLTVV.

The table lists this clonotype with many counts. This chain links TRBV6-1 with TRBJ2-3; TRBD2 matches 14 bases. The germline gives CDR1 MNHNS, CDR2 SASEGT. The junction had 6 bases not matched to a gene; V was cut back by 4 bases and J by 3 bases. This CDR3 comprises 17 residues. The CDR3 here is CASSGGTSGRKTDTQYF. CDR3 in DNA: TGTGCCAGCAGTGGAGGGACTAGCGGGAGAAAAACAGATACGCAGTATTTT.